This T cell receptor beta chain was documented in a study of cytomegalovirus exposure and HLA in healthy donors. A multiplex PCR was run with 60 Vbeta primers and 13 Jbeta primers. Authors' analysis steps: A follow-up analysis tallied 65 million to 80 million unique TCR beta chains, approximately 11 million shared. Profiled with immunoSEQ multiplex PCR; TCRdb holds only in-frame clones, not every one. That table is the source of V, J and clone size, and D and trimming were worked out from the DNA. The sample includes fewer than 140,000 clones, approximately 70% of them seen just once. As concerns this clone: Its antigen remains unknown. The same CDR3 arises from other DNA sequences in this sample as well.

This CDR3 is 13 amino acids long. Germline assignment: CDR1 MNHEY and CDR2 SVGAGI. The J segment lost 2 bases and the V segment lost 6 bases, leaving 4 bases of the junction unmatched. General study points: Follow-up analysis found HLA locus-dependent TCR association rates, highest for DRB1 and lowest for HLA-C.

V gene TRBV6-5 combines with J gene TRBJ2-7; 7 bases line up with TRBD2. This clonotype was sampled from a boy aged 5-17 years in good health and CMV-seronegative. Sequencing used PBMCs. The CDR3 DNA follows: TGTGCCAGCAGAGAGCGGGGTCCCTACGAGCAGTACTTC. Its protein product is CASRERGPYEQYF.